This entry lists 21 T cell receptor beta chains sequenced from one sample in a study of blood T cell repertoires in COVID-19 (dated by TCRdb to 2020 to 2021). Library construction relied on the immunoSEQ multiplex PCR assay. Sourced from immuneACCESS, this table was stored by TCRdb with only in-frame sequences that have V and J called. A share of the clones is absent; for the studies checked, an unresolved V gene accounts for under half, and the remainder has no known explanation. This sample is represented by about 160,000 clones; 80% to 95% of them were singletons. Around 4.6% of the sample is in the top ten clones. Sequences were obtained from peripheral blood. Receptors were obtained from a man between 25 and 39 years old with COVID-19, enrolled during active disease.

J is TRBJ2-7 and V is TRBV7-6, with a tentative D call TRBD2 (6 bases). The length of the CDR3 is 16 residues. Germline lookup yields CDR1 SGHVS and CDR2 FNYEAQ. Trimming left V 5 bases short and J 1 base short, with 18 bases between. Here the CDR3 DNA reads TGTGCCAGCAGCCCCGGACTCGGGAGTCGATCCTACGAGCAGTACTTC. It is translated as CASSPGLGSRSYEQYF.

The rearrangement joins TRBV11-2 to TRBJ1-5; D call uncertain. V lost 1 base and J lost 7, with 11 bases in between. The length of the CDR3 is 14 residues. Per germline, CDR1 SGHAT and CDR2 FQNNGV. In DNA form, the CDR3 reads TGTGCCAGCAGCTTAGTGGGCAACCAGCAGCCCCAGCATTTT. Translated: CASSLVGNQQPQHF. Based on the CDR3 plus reference TRBV11-2 and TRBJ1-5, the full variable domain is EAGVAQSPRYKIIEKRQSVAFWCNPISGHATLYWYQQILGQGPKLLIQFQNNGVVDDSQLPKDRFSAERLKGVDSTLKIQPAKLEDSAVYLCASSLVGNQQPQHFGDGTRLSIL.

The J gene is TRBJ2-1, the V gene TRBV24-1; 8 bases match TRBD2. The CDR3 length is 18 residues. The ends lost 1 base at V and 7 bases at J; junction bases unmatched: 14. The germline V gene has CDR1 KGHDR and CDR2 SFDVKD. In DNA form, the CDR3 reads TGTGCCACCAGTGATTTCTCGGCGGGTGCGGGAGGACTTAATGAGCAGTTCTTC. Encoded protein: CATSDFSAGAGGLNEQFF.

This sequence joins TRBV3-1 (or the pseudogene TRBV3-2) and TRBJ2-3; TRBD1 agrees at 8 bases. V was clipped by 3 bases and J by 1 base; unmatched bases: 24. The CDR3 has 22 residues. CDR1 and CDR2 (germline): LGHDT, YNNKEL (reference sequence). The CDR3 sequence is CASSHPYTQGQAEKGGTDTQYF. CDR3 in DNA: TGTGCCAGCAGCCACCCTTATACCCAGGGACAGGCGGAAAAGGGTGGCACAGATACGCAGTATTTT.

The chain carries TRBV5-3 and TRBJ2-2, with 13 bases matching TRBD2. TRBV5-3 is an ORF, and what it does is uncertain. This CDR3 comprises 17 residues. After removal of 4 bases from V and 5 bases from J, the junction contained 8 bases not matched to a gene. The DNA of the CDR3 is TGTGCCAGAAGCCCCCGACTAGCGGGGGGACCGACCGGGGAGCTGTTTTTT. Protein sequence: CARSPRLAGGPTGELFF.

A remark on this clone: Different DNA sequences within this sample yield the same CDR3. The CDR3 DNA sequence: TGTGCCAGTAGTATTTCGGTGAACACTGAAGCTTTCTTT. Amino acid sequence: CASSISVNTEAFF. The chain recombines TRBV19 with TRBJ1-1, with D hard to call. The CDR3 covers 13 residues. Germline-derived CDR1 and CDR2 are LNHDA and SQIVND (reference sequence). V shed 3 bases and J shed 0 bases, with 5 bases lying between them.

This clone was seen only once. The chain combines TRBV7-2 with TRBJ2-7, with 13 bases lining up with TRBD2. Germline-derived CDR1 and CDR2 are SGHTA and FQGNSA. Trimming took 7 bases from V and 1 from J; bases not matched to a gene: 7. This CDR3 comprises 16 residues. In DNA form, the CDR3 reads TGTGCCAGCACACGAGGACTAGCGGGAGTTTCCTACGAGCAGTACTTC. It yields the protein CASTRGLAGVSYEQYF.

V gene TRBV19 combines with J gene TRBJ1-5; possibly TRBD1 for D (5 bases). The V gene's germline CDR1 is LNHDA and CDR2 SQIVND (reference sequence). Trimming removed 5 bases at V and 15 bases at J, with 14 bases between. This CDR3 spans 11 amino acids. The CDR3 loop is CASSLGHGRHF. As DNA, the CDR3 is TGTGCCAGTAGTCTCGGACACGGCCGGCATTTT.

The sample holds one count of this clone. The V and J genes are TRBV30 and TRBJ1-2, with TRBD1 identical over 11 bases. The CDR3 totals 12 residues. Trimming removed 5 bases from V and 5 bases from J; junction bases left unmatched: 1. In germline, CDR1 is GTSNPN, CDR2 SVGIG (reference sequence). The CDR3, as DNA: TGTGCCTGGGGGACAGGGGGATATGGCTACACCTTC. Residues: CAWGTGGYGYTF.

The V gene is TRBV30, the J gene TRBJ2-1; TRBD2 aligns across 14 bases. The CDR3 extends over 13 amino acids. Per the germline V gene, CDR1 is GTSNPN and CDR2 is SVGIG (reference sequence). V dropped 7 bases and J dropped 8; count of bases not matched to a gene: 4. The CDR3 DNA is TGTGCCTTGACTAGCGGGAGGGTGGATGAGCAGTTCTTC. Protein: CALTSGRVDEQFF.

The gene calls are TRBV7-8 and TRBJ2-5; 7 bases fit TRBD2. CDR1 SGHVS and CDR2 FQNEAQ come from the germline V gene. Trimming at V came to 5 bases and at J to 3 bases, leaving 6 bases not matched to a gene. This CDR3 has 14 amino acids. The CDR3 spells CASSNPGLKETQYF. CDR3 DNA sequence: TGTGCCAGCAGCAACCCGGGACTAAAAGAGACCCAGTACTTC. Full variable domain (rest looked up from reference TRBV7-8 and TRBJ2-5): GAGVSQSPRYKVAKRGQDVALRCDPISGHVSLFWYQQALGQGPEFLTYFQNEAQLDKSGLPSDRFFAERPEGSVSTLKIQRTQQEDSAVYLCASSNPGLKETQYFGPGTRLLVL.

The rearrangement uses TRBV18 and TRBJ1-3; 10 bases fit TRBD1. V was pared by 3 bases and J by 0 bases, with 5 bases of the junction left unmatched. The CDR3 loop spans 17 amino acids. Germline V gene data show CDR1 as KGHSH and CDR2 as LQKENI. The chain's CDR3 is CASSPQTGGPSGNTIYF. The CDR3 DNA reads TGTGCCAGCTCACCCCAGACAGGGGGCCCCTCTGGAAACACCATATATTTT.

The V call is TRBV6-6, the J call TRBJ1-5; D is perhaps TRBD1 (6 bases). Trimming removed 2 bases at V and 0 bases at J, with 11 bases between. Looked up from germline, CDR1 is MNHNY and CDR2 is SVGAGI (reference sequence). The CDR3 sequence is 16 residues long. Here the CDR3 DNA reads TGTGCCAGCAGTTACGCTCGGACAGTTAGCAATCAGCCCCAGCATTTT. The encoded protein is CASSYARTVSNQPQHF.

The CDR3 nucleotides are TGTGCCAGCAGCGCGGTTGCGGGCACTGAAGCTTTCTTT. Residues: CASSAVAGTEAFF. The gene calls are TRBV6-4 and TRBJ1-1; D gene unclear. The V end lost 6 bases, the J end lost 4 bases, and 12 bases lay between the germline ends. The CDR3 runs 13 residues. Looked up from germline, CDR1 is MRHNA and CDR2 is SNTAGT.

A single count supports this clone. The rearrangement uses TRBV9 and TRBJ2-1; TRBD1 is a possible D gene (5 bases). The germline CDR1 and CDR2 sequences are SGDLS and YYNGEE. The CDR3 is made up of 14 amino acids. V was shortened by 4 bases and J by 6 bases, with 14 bases between the two germline ends. Here the CDR3 reads CASSSQDTSNEQFF. CDR3 nucleotide sequence: TGTGCCAGCAGCTCCCAGGACACCTCCAATGAGCAGTTCTTC.

CDR3 in DNA: TGTGCCAGCTCTACCAGGGGCACCGGGGAGCTGTTTTTT. Amino acid sequence: CASSTRGTGELFF. V usage is TRBV7-9 and J usage is TRBJ2-2, with TRBD1 as a possible D gene (6 bases). The CDR3 is 13 amino acids. V lost 8 bases, J lost 4 bases, and 11 bases lay in between. Looked up from germline, CDR1 is SEHNR and CDR2 is FQNEAQ (reference sequence).

This clone came up once. The V and J genes are TRBV30 and TRBJ1-4; 8 nucleotides agree with TRBD1. The trim removed 3 bases at V and 7 bases at J, leaving 7 bases unmatched. CDR1 GTSNPN and CDR2 SVGIG come from the germline V gene (reference sequence). The CDR3 runs to 14 residues. CDR3 amino acids: CAWRGQVDSEKLFF. As DNA, the CDR3 is TGTGCCTGGAGGGGACAGGTCGATTCTGAAAAACTGTTTTTT.

The V call is TRBV5-1, the J call TRBJ2-3; 7 bases are a match to TRBD2. Germline trimming cut 4 bases from V and 2 bases from J; bases unmatched to any gene: 13. Germline V gene lookup returns CDR1 SGHRS and CDR2 YFSETQ. The CDR3 is 17 residues long. DNA for the CDR3: TGCGCCAGCAGCCCCACGACTAGCCGCTCCTACACAGATACGCAGTATTTT. It translates to CASSPTTSRSYTDTQYF.

The chain employs TRBV7-3 and TRBJ2-1; TRBD1 matches 8 bases. From germline, CDR1 is SGHTA and CDR2 FQGTGA. CDR3 length equals 15 residues. With 4 bases clipped from V and 4 bases from J, the junction kept 6 bases outside the gene matches. Here the CDR3 reads CASSSTRTGYNEQFF. CDR3 in DNA: TGTGCCAGCAGCTCGACAAGGACAGGGTACAATGAGCAGTTCTTC.

This chain uses TRBV11-2 with TRBJ1-2; 9 bases map to TRBD1. The length of the CDR3 is 16 residues. Per germline, CDR1 SGHAT and CDR2 FQNNGV. V was clipped by 5 bases and J by 5 bases; unmatched bases: 12. The CDR3 loop reads CASSTYGTGTLYGYTF. CDR3 DNA sequence: TGTGCCAGCAGCACCTATGGGACAGGGACCCTATATGGCTACACCTTC.

The rearrangement joins TRBV19 to TRBJ2-3; 7 positions agree with TRBD2. CDR3 length: 14 residues. J lost 1 base, V lost 3 bases, and 1 base had no gene match. Looked up from germline, CDR1 is LNHDA and CDR2 is SQIVND (reference sequence). The DNA of the CDR3 is TGTGCCAGTAGTATCCGGGGGGGCACAGATACGCAGTATTTT. Translation: CASSIRGGTDTQYF.